This TCR beta chain comes out of a study of T cell repertoires in cytomegalovirus infection. Across the whole study: Both a matching HLA type and CMV infection were indicated by public TCR beta signatures. General observations from the study: The response measured ex vivo was dominated by TCR beta clonotypes (HLA-C-restricted and CMV-specific). Cumulative frequency of public TCR beta families picked out carriers of CMV plus the relevant HLA.

TCRdb re-derived calls from the reads in MiXCR, one entry per CDR3 protein. Among about 450,000 distinct CDR3 sequences, 30% to 40% were seen once, and the ten largest hold around 15%. V was shortened by 4 bases and J by 5 bases, with 12 bases between the two germline ends. This CDR3 is built from 13 residues. CDR1 and CDR2 (germline): ENHRY, SYGVKD. Concerning this clonotype: The antigen remains undetermined.

Sample: PBMCs. The chain joins TRBV10-3 to TRBJ2-7, with D possibly TRBD1 on 6 matching bases. This clonotype originated in a human donor in good health (CMV status not recorded). Some clones in this sample may be carry-over from other donors' samples. In nucleotides, the CDR3 is TGTGCCATCAGTGCGAGACAGGAAGACGAGCAGTACTTC. It translates to CAISARQEDEQYF.